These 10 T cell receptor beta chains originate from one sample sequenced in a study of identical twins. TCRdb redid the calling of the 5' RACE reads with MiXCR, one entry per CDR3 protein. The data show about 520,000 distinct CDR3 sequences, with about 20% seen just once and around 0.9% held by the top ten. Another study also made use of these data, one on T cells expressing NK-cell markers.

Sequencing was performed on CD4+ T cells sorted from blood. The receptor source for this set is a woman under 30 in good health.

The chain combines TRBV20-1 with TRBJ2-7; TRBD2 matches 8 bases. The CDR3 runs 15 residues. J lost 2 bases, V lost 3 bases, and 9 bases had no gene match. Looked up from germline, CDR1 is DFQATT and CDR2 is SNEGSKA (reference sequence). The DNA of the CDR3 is TGCAGTGCTAGTAATATAGCGGGACTAGCCTACGAGCAGTACTTC. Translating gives CSASNIAGLAYEQYF.

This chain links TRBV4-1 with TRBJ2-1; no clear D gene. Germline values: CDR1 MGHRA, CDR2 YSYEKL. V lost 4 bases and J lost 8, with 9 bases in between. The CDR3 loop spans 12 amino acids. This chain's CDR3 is CASSREFHEQFF. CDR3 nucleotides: TGCGCCAGCAGCCGAGAGTTCCATGAGCAGTTCTTC.

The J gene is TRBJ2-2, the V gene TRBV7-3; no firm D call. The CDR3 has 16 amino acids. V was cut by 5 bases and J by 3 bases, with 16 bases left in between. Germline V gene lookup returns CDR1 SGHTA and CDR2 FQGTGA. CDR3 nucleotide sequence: TGTGCCAGCAGCCCCCAAGGAGCTACTCACACCGGGGAGCTGTTTTTT. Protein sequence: CASSPQGATHTGELFF.

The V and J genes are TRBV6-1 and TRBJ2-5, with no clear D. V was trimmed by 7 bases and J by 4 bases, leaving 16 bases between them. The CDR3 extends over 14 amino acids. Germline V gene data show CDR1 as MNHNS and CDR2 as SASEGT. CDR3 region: CASTPVIGVETQYF. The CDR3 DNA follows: TGTGCCAGCACCCCAGTCATTGGGGTAGAGACCCAGTACTTC.

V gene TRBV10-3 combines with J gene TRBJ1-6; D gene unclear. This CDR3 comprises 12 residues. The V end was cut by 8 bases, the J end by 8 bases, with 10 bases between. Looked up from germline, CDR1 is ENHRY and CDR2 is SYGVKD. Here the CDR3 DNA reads TGTGCCATCGGGGAACGGGATTCACCCCTCCACTTT. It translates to CAIGERDSPLHF.

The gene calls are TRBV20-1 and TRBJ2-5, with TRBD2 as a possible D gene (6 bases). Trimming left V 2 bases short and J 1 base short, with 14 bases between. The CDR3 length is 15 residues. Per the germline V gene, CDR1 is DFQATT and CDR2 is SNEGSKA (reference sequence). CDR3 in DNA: TGCAGTGCTAGATTGCAGGGAGGTATCCAAGAGACCCAGTACTTC. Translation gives CSARLQGGIQETQYF.

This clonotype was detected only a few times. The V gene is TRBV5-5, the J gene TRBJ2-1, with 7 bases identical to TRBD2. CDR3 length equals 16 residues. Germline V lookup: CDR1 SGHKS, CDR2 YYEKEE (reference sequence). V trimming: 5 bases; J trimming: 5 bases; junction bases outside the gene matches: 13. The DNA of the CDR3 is TGTGCCAGCAGTTCTAAAGGGAGGGCCGTCGACAATGAGCAGTTCTTC. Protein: CASSSKGRAVDNEQFF.

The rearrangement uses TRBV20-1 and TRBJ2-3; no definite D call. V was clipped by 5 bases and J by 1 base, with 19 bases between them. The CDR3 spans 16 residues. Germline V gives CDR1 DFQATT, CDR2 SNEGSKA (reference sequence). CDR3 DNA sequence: TGCAGTGCTCATCCCCGGATCGCCCCGGGCACAGATACGCAGTATTTT. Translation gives CSAHPRIAPGTDTQYF.

The CDR3 protein is CASSKLATTNPTGELFF. The CDR3 DNA is TGTGCCAGCAGTAAACTAGCGACCACAAACCCCACCGGGGAGCTGTTTTTT. This chain joins TRBV11-2 and TRBJ2-2; 7 bases match TRBD2. Trimming took 6 bases from V and 4 from J; bases not matched to a gene: 14. This CDR3 contains 17 residues. From germline, CDR1 is SGHAT and CDR2 FQNNGV.

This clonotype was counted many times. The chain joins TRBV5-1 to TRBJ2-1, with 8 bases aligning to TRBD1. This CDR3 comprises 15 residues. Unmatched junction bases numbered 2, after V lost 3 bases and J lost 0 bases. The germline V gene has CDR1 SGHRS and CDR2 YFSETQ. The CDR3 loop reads CASSSGGISYNEQFF. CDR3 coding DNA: TGCGCCAGCAGCTCAGGGGGCATCTCCTACAATGAGCAGTTCTTC.